What follows are 29 T cell receptor beta chains derived from one specimen sequenced in a study of vaccination and CD4 T cells after COVID-19. No antigen is known for these receptors. Documented treatment: approximately nine-day PBMC culture with coronavirus spike peptide pools or control peptides (ViraFEST assay). Researchers used the Oncomine TCR Beta short-read assay to sequence DNA from cultured CD4+ T cells. Using its own MiXCR run on the PCR reads, TCRdb lists one record per CDR3 protein. In the table there are about 14,000 distinct CDR3 sequences, 50% to 55% of which are singletons. The source material was CD4+ T cells from blood, cultured in vitro. The source is a human donor who had recovered from COVID-19.

The chain joins TRBV15 to TRBJ1-4; D is ambiguous. The germline V gene has CDR1 LNHNV and CDR2 YYDKDF (reference sequence). Trimming took 3 bases from V and 16 from J, leaving 18 bases between them. The CDR3 loop spans 13 amino acids. The CDR3 sequence is CATSRSLSAPKFF. In nucleotides, the CDR3 is TGTGCCACCAGCAGGTCTTTATCGGCCCCGAAGTTTTTT.

The chain is built from TRBV2 and TRBJ1-5; the match to TRBD1 covers 9 bases. Germline assignment: CDR1 SNHLY and CDR2 FYNNEI. Trimming cost V 6 bases and J 2 bases; bases outside gene matches: 5. CDR3 length: 15 amino acids. This CDR3 reads CASSGQGTRNQPQHF. CDR3 DNA sequence: TGTGCCAGCAGCGGACAGGGGACCCGCAATCAGCCCCAGCATTTT.

V and J are TRBV19 and TRBJ1-1; no firm D call. V dropped 5 bases and J dropped 0 bases, with 1 base sitting between them. The CDR3 runs to 11 residues. Germline CDR1 reads LNHDA; CDR2 reads SQIVND (reference sequence). The CDR3 nucleotides read TGTGCCAGTAGTCTGAACACTGAAGCTTTCTTT. This encodes CASSLNTEAFF.

V gene TRBV19 combines with J gene TRBJ2-1; D is ambiguous. Germline CDR1 and CDR2: LNHDA and SQIVND (reference sequence). Trimming took off 1 base at V and 6 bases at J, with 7 bases between the two ends. This CDR3 is built from 13 residues. CDR3 DNA: TGTGCCAGTAGTATAGTTTTCGGCAATGAGCAGTTCTTC. Translation gives CASSIVFGNEQFF.

This chain joins TRBV23-1 and TRBJ2-7; D is unclear. TRBV23-1 is an ORF for which the function is uncertain. The ends were cut back, 9 bases at V and 4 bases at J, with 10 bases in the middle. The CDR3 contains 11 residues. CDR3 bases: TGCGCCAGGGTCCCAGAATACGAGCAGTACTTC. This translates into CARVPEYEQYF.

The chain uses TRBV7-3 and TRBJ2-5; D is perhaps TRBD1 or TRBD2 (6 bases each). Germline CDR1 SGHTA, CDR2 FQGTGA. Trimming took off 4 bases at V and 8 bases at J, with 14 bases between the two ends. The CDR3 has 13 amino acids. The CDR3 DNA is TGTGCCAGCAGCTCGGGGGCCTTTGAAACCCAGTACTTC. It codes for CASSSGAFETQYF.

This clonotype was seen only a few times. The V gene is TRBV20-1, the J gene TRBJ2-7, with 9 positions matching TRBD2. Per germline, CDR1 DFQATT and CDR2 SNEGSKA (reference sequence). V lost 3 bases and J lost 5; bases outside the gene matches: 8. The CDR3 is made up of 14 amino acids. The CDR3 sequence is CSARRLAGVDEQYF. CDR3 DNA sequence: TGCAGTGCTAGGAGGTTAGCGGGAGTGGACGAGCAGTACTTC.

The V gene is TRBV6-1, the J gene TRBJ1-2; D may be TRBD1 (6 bases). The V end was cut by 8 bases, the J end by 8 bases, with 18 bases between. This CDR3 comprises 13 residues. CDR1 is MNHNS, CDR2 SASEGT, per germline. This CDR3 reads CASGVGQGYGYTF. The CDR3 DNA follows: TGTGCCAGCGGGGTGGGGCAGGGGTACGGCTACACCTTC.

In its sample, this clonotype is large. V and J are TRBV20-1 and TRBJ2-7; 11 positions match TRBD1. CDR3 size: 14 residues. Germline loops: CDR1 DFQATT, CDR2 SNEGSKA (reference sequence). Unmatched junction bases numbered 2, after V lost 0 bases and J lost 4 bases. In DNA, the CDR3 is TGCAGTGCTAGAGAGGGGACAGGGGGATACGAGCAGTACTTC. It translates to CSAREGTGGYEQYF.

This chain links TRBV6-1 with TRBJ2-1, with 9 bases lining up with TRBD1. Germline V CDR1 and CDR2: MNHNS, SASEGT. The CDR3 sequence is 16 residues long. After removal of 6 bases from V and 15 bases from J, the junction contained 21 bases not matched to a gene. The CDR3 spells CASSPNLGQGKRVGFF. CDR3 nucleotides: TGTGCCAGCAGCCCTAACCTGGGACAGGGAAAACGGGTGGGGTTCTTC.

This clonotype was picked up one time. This chain joins TRBV7-2 and TRBJ2-1; a weak D match, TRBD2 (5 bases). The CDR3 is 14 amino acids. Germline loops: CDR1 SGHTA, CDR2 FQGNSA. Trimming stripped 0 bases from V and 8 bases from J, with 11 bases between. The chain's CDR3 is CASSLAGGAYEQFF. The CDR3 nucleotides read TGTGCCAGCAGCTTAGCTGGAGGAGCTTATGAGCAGTTCTTC.

The rearrangement links TRBV5-4 to TRBJ2-3; TRBD2 matches 8 bases. Trimming removed 4 bases from V and 5 bases from J; junction bases left unmatched: 6. Germline loops: CDR1 SGHNT, CDR2 YYREEE (reference sequence). The CDR3 extends over 14 amino acids. The CDR3: CASSEGLGVDTQYF. The CDR3 DNA sequence: TGTGCCAGCAGCGAGGGACTAGGTGTAGATACGCAGTATTTT.

CDR3 nucleotides: TGTGCCAGTAGTGCCGTTTTTGGAGAGACCCAGTACTTC. It encodes CASSAVFGETQYF. The chain has TRBV19 and TRBJ2-5; no clear D. Germline V gives CDR1 LNHDA, CDR2 SQIVND (reference sequence). V gave up 5 bases and J gave up 4 bases, with 11 bases separating them. CDR3 size: 13 residues.

In this sample, this clonotype turned up once. The chain uses TRBV11-2 and TRBJ1-6; 9 nucleotides match TRBD1. The CDR3 is 14 residues long. In germline, CDR1 is SGHAT, CDR2 FQNNGV. V gave up 5 bases and J gave up 8 bases; unmatched junction bases: 4. DNA of the CDR3: TGTGCCAGCAGCCATACAGGGGGCGATTCACCCCTCCACTTT. Encoded protein: CASSHTGGDSPLHF.

This clonotype is a singleton in its sample. This sequence joins TRBV11-3 and TRBJ2-7, with a weak D call TRBD1 (6 bases). Germline loops: CDR1 SGHNT, CDR2 YENEEA. V gave up 6 bases and J gave up 6 bases, with 12 bases separating them. The CDR3 is made up of 12 amino acids. CDR3 in DNA: TGTGCCAGCAGTGAACAGGGTCGCGAGCAGTACTTC. Protein sequence: CASSEQGREQYF.

This clonotype has just a few counts. The chain is built from TRBV12-3 or TRBV12-4 and TRBJ1-5; 7 bases are shared with TRBD1. After removal of 6 bases from V and 4 bases from J, the junction contained 6 bases not matched to a gene. CDR3 length: 14 amino acids. The CDR3 nucleotides read TGTGCCAGCAGGGCCGGGACAGCTAATCAGCCCCAGCATTTT. Residues: CASRAGTANQPQHF.

The V call is TRBV6-5, the J call TRBJ2-7; 10 nucleotides align to TRBD1. Germline CDR1 MNHEY, CDR2 SVGAGI. The CDR3 length is 14 residues. The V and J ends lost 0 bases and 11 bases, in that order; junction bases with no gene match: 7. Written as DNA, the CDR3 is TGTGCCAGCAGTTACTCACCGGGACAGGGGACGGAGTACTTC. This translates into CASSYSPGQGTEYF.

This chain uses TRBV6-1 with TRBJ2-7, with no clear D. From germline, CDR1 is MNHNS and CDR2 SASEGT. Deletions cut 6 bases from V and 0 bases from J, with 12 bases between. This CDR3 has 14 residues. CDR3 in DNA: TGTGCCAGCAGGTGGGCCCAGGACTCCTACGAGCAGTACTTC. Amino acid sequence: CASRWAQDSYEQYF.

V gene TRBV28 combines with J gene TRBJ1-1; D gene ambiguous. The V gene's germline CDR1 is MDHEN and CDR2 SYDVKM. The CDR3 extends over 14 amino acids. V dropped 2 bases and J dropped 0 bases, with 7 bases sitting between them. The CDR3 spells CASSLARMNTEAFF. For the CDR3, the DNA is TGTGCCAGCAGTTTAGCCCGCATGAACACTGAAGCTTTCTTT.

The chain combines TRBV6-1 with TRBJ1-1; a possible D gene is TRBD1 (5 bases). The V and J ends lost 8 bases and 4 bases respectively, with 26 bases between them. This CDR3 is 17 amino acids long. Germline V gene sequence: CDR1 MNHNS, CDR2 SASEGT. The CDR3 reads CASAQGGWVNWATEAFF. In nucleotides, the CDR3 is TGTGCCAGCGCCCAGGGTGGGTGGGTGAACTGGGCCACTGAAGCTTTCTTT.

This chain uses TRBV7-2 with TRBJ1-4; D not certain. This CDR3 has 15 amino acids. CDR1 and CDR2 (germline): SGHTA, FQGNSA. V dropped 3 bases and J dropped 8 bases, with 16 bases sitting between them. The CDR3 region is CASSFNNLNEEKLFF. The CDR3 DNA follows: TGTGCCAGCAGCTTCAACAACCTGAATGAGGAAAAACTGTTTTTT.

This clonotype came up a few times. The chain carries TRBV7-3 and TRBJ2-3; D not certain. CDR3 size: 15 residues. Per the germline V gene, CDR1 is SGHTA and CDR2 is FQGTGA. The V and J ends lost 5 bases and 6 bases respectively, with 18 bases between them. CDR3 residues: CASSPVPAYGDTQYF. CDR3 sequence (DNA): TGTGCCAGCAGCCCCGTGCCCGCCTATGGGGATACGCAGTATTTT. Complete variable domain (other parts from reference TRBV7-3 and TRBJ2-3): GAGVSQTPSNKVTEKGKYVELRCDPISGHTALYWYRQSLGQGPEFLIYFQGTGAADDSGLPNDRFFAVRPEGSVSTLKIQRTERGDSAVYLCASSPVPAYGDTQYFGPGTRLTVL.

This clonotype turned up a few times. CDR3 region: CASSWGSIQYF. CDR3 sequence (DNA): TGTGCCAGCAGCTGGGGTAGCATTCAGTACTTC. V gene TRBV5-6 combines with J gene TRBJ2-4; D is ambiguous. Germline V CDR1 and CDR2: SGHDT, YYEEEE. Trimming removed 3 bases from V and 9 bases from J, with 7 bases in between. This CDR3 has 11 amino acids.

V and J are TRBV28 and TRBJ1-3; D ambiguous. V was pared by 6 bases and J by 3 bases, with 12 bases between. The CDR3 is made up of 14 amino acids. Germline CDR1 and CDR2: MDHEN and SYDVKM. The CDR3 reads CASRPRGSGNTIYF. For the CDR3, the DNA is TGTGCCAGCAGGCCCCGGGGAAGTGGAAACACCATATATTTT.

Only a few counts were recorded for this clonotype. The chain carries TRBV6-5 and TRBJ2-2; D is perhaps TRBD1 or TRBD2 (5 bases each). The germline V gene encodes CDR1 MNHEY and CDR2 SVGAGI. The length of the CDR3 is 14 residues. The ends were cut back, 4 bases at V and 5 bases at J, with 11 bases in the middle. The CDR3 region has the DNA TGTGCCAGCAGTTCTTACGAGGGGACCGGGGAGCTGTTTTTT. Translating gives CASSSYEGTGELFF.

The chain combines TRBV10-3 with TRBJ2-7; 10 bases line up with TRBD2. Germline CDR1 and CDR2: ENHRY and SYGVKD. V trimming: 6 bases; J trimming: 2 bases; junction bases outside the gene matches: 7. CDR3 length equals 15 residues. The CDR3 region has the DNA TGTGCCATCAGAATGAGCGGGAGGGAAACCTACGAGCAGTACTTC. Protein: CAIRMSGRETYEQYF.

This clonotype occurred a few times. The rearrangement joins TRBV10-3 to TRBJ2-3, with TRBD2 as a possible D gene (5 bases). Germline V gene sequence: CDR1 ENHRY, CDR2 SYGVKD. The CDR3 consists of 15 residues. The V end lost 5 bases, the J end lost 4 bases, and 16 bases lay between the germline ends. CDR3 sequence: CAISPGSTMADTQYF. CDR3 DNA: TGTGCCATCAGTCCGGGGTCAACCATGGCAGATACGCAGTATTTT.

This clonotype was seen a handful of times. The rearrangement links TRBV20-1 to TRBJ1-1, with D tentatively TRBD1 (5 bases). CDR1 DFQATT and CDR2 SNEGSKA come from the germline V gene (reference sequence). V shed 5 bases and J shed 0 bases, with 13 bases lying between them. CDR3 length: 14 amino acids. This CDR3 is CSAFSEGMNTEAFF. CDR3 bases: TGCAGTGCTTTTTCGGAGGGGATGAACACTGAAGCTTTCTTT.

The rearrangement joins TRBV28 to TRBJ2-7; D remains ambiguous. V was shortened by 5 bases and J by 3 bases, with 17 bases between the two germline ends. Germline CDR1 reads MDHEN; CDR2 reads SYDVKM. The CDR3 totals 15 residues. CDR3: CASSHFGLSDYEQYF. The CDR3 nucleotides read TGTGCCAGCAGTCATTTTGGGTTATCTGACTACGAGCAGTACTTC.